One and the same sample provided the 25 T cell receptor beta chains below, sequenced in a study of cytomegalovirus exposure and HLA in healthy donors. The PCR ran on 60 Vbeta and 13 Jbeta primers. Measured with immunoSEQ multiplex PCR; TCRdb has only the in-frame clones, and not every one. This listing includes 87,000 or so clones. Sequencing was done on a sample of PBMCs. Receptors originate from a man aged 50 to 60 in good health and CMV-seropositive.

The V gene is TRBV11-2, the J gene TRBJ1-2; unclear D gene. Deletions cut 0 bases from V and 0 bases from J, with 8 bases between. Per germline, CDR1 SGHAT and CDR2 FQNNGV. This CDR3 spans 15 amino acids. CDR3 in DNA: TGTGCCAGCAGCTTAGATCCGGCGGCTAACTATGGCTACACCTTC. Translated: CASSLDPAANYGYTF.

The chain has TRBV18 and TRBJ1-4; 7 nucleotides agree with TRBD1. From germline, CDR1 is KGHSH and CDR2 LQKENI. The trim removed 3 bases at V and 0 bases at J, leaving 13 bases unmatched. The CDR3 contains 19 residues. CDR3 bases: TGTGCCAGCTCACCGCGTTTGGAGACAGGGTATACAACTAATGAAAAACTGTTTTTT. Protein product: CASSPRLETGYTTNEKLFF.

As concerns this clone: Other DNA sequences in the same sample also yield this CDR3. The chain is built from TRBV5-1 and TRBJ1-1; possibly TRBD1 for D (5 bases). The CDR3 spans 13 residues. V was cut by 0 bases and J by 7 bases, with 10 bases left in between. Germline CDR1 is SGHRS and CDR2 is YFSETQ. The CDR3 nucleotides read TGCGCCAGCAGCTTGGGACAGCTGGGTGAAGCTTTCTTT. This translates into CASSLGQLGEAFF.

The chain uses TRBV11-2 and TRBJ2-6; D may be TRBD1 (6 bases). The V end was cut by 3 bases, the J end by 2 bases, with 11 bases between. Germline V gives CDR1 SGHAT, CDR2 FQNNGV. CDR3 length: 16 residues. CDR3 sequence (DNA): TGTGCCAGCAGCTTGAATTCAGGGGCTGGGGCCAACGTCCTGACTTTC. It is translated as CASSLNSGAGANVLTF.

The chain has TRBV4-1 and TRBJ1-6; no firm D call. V shed 2 bases and J shed 0 bases, with 8 bases lying between them. The germline V gene encodes CDR1 MGHRA and CDR2 YSYEKL. The CDR3 consists of 16 residues. CDR3 region: CASSQQAGSYNSPLHF. Written as DNA, the CDR3 is TGCGCCAGCAGCCAACAGGCTGGCTCCTATAATTCACCCCTCCACTTT.

This chain connects TRBV14 to TRBJ2-7, with D uncertain. The V gene lost 4 bases and the J gene lost 4 bases, with 14 bases spanning the gap. Germline values: CDR1 SGHDN, CDR2 FVKESK. This CDR3 contains 14 residues. For the CDR3, the DNA is TGTGCCAGCAGCCTTAGAACCGGGTTTTACGAGCAGTACGTC. This codes for CASSLRTGFYEQYV.

This rearrangement joins TRBV4-2 to TRBJ2-3; D possibly corresponds to TRBD1 (6 bases). The germline V gene has CDR1 LGHNA and CDR2 YNFKEQ. Deletions cut 3 bases from V and 2 bases from J, with 18 bases between. This CDR3 contains 17 residues. The DNA of the CDR3 is TGTGCCAGCAGCCACTTCGAGTGGGGACAAGACACAGATACGCAGTATTTT. It yields the protein CASSHFEWGQDTDTQYF.

The V call is TRBV5-1, the J call TRBJ2-3; weak D call: TRBD1 (5 bases). Germline lookup yields CDR1 SGHRS and CDR2 YFSETQ. Trimming cost V 0 bases and J 5 bases, with 10 bases left between them. This CDR3 contains 14 residues. In nucleotides, the CDR3 is TGCGCCAGCAGCTTGGGACAGCCAGTAGATACGCAGTATTTT. It encodes CASSLGQPVDTQYF. Variable domain in full (rest from reference TRBV5-1 and TRBJ2-3): KAGVTQTPRYLIKTRGQQVTLSCSPISGHRSVSWYQQTPGQGLQFLFEYFSETQRNKGNFPGRFSGRQFSNSRSEMNVSTLELGDSALYLCASSLGQPVDTQYFGPGTRLTVL.

The chain links TRBV4-2 to TRBJ1-1; D unclear. The germline V and J ends were trimmed by 0 bases and 8 bases, with 7 bases remaining between them. The length of the CDR3 is 12 residues. In germline, CDR1 is LGHNA, CDR2 YNFKEQ. CDR3 residues: CASSQDGGEAFF. Written as DNA, the CDR3 is TGTGCCAGCAGCCAAGACGGAGGGGAAGCTTTCTTT.

The chain carries TRBV18 and TRBJ2-3, with 8 bases matching TRBD2. Looked up from germline, CDR1 is KGHSH and CDR2 is LQKENI. V gave up 6 bases and J gave up 2 bases; unmatched junction bases: 7. The CDR3 runs 15 residues. CDR3 bases: TGTGCCAGCTCTCTGAGTAGCGGGAACACAGATACGCAGTATTTT. Amino acid sequence: CASSLSSGNTDTQYF.

The V call is TRBV4-2, the J call TRBJ1-1, with 8 bases identical to TRBD1. V lost 0 bases and J lost 0; bases outside the gene matches: 9. Per germline, CDR1 LGHNA and CDR2 YNFKEQ. The CDR3 spans 18 residues. CDR3 in amino acids: CASSQDRYRGTMNTEAFF. CDR3 in DNA: TGTGCCAGCAGCCAAGATAGGTACAGGGGGACAATGAACACTGAAGCTTTCTTT.

Comment on this clone: The same CDR3 also results from other DNA sequences found in this sample. The chain uses TRBV11-2 and TRBJ2-7, with 10 bases fitting TRBD2. Germline loops: CDR1 SGHAT, CDR2 FQNNGV. The CDR3 has 16 residues. With V trimmed by 4 bases and J by 6 bases, 12 bases remained unmatched. DNA of the CDR3: TGTGCCAGCAGCTACCTAGGGTCTAGCGGGGGCCGCGAGCAGTACTTC. As protein: CASSYLGSSGGREQYF.

DNA of the CDR3: TGTGCCTGGAAACGGCAGGGTAACACAGATACGCAGTATTTT. Translation: CAWKRQGNTDTQYF. This chain joins TRBV30 and TRBJ2-3; D is perhaps TRBD1 (5 bases). V was pared by 4 bases and J by 2 bases, with 13 bases between. Germline V gene sequence: CDR1 GTSNPN, CDR2 SVGIG (reference sequence). The CDR3 has 14 amino acids.

The gene calls are TRBV7-9 and TRBJ2-1; TRBD2 agrees at 8 bases. Looked up from germline, CDR1 is SEHNR and CDR2 is FQNEAQ (reference sequence). This CDR3 is built from 15 residues. Germline trimming cut 5 bases from V and 9 bases from J; bases unmatched to any gene: 12. CDR3 residues: CASSLGKRELGEQFF. Written as DNA, the CDR3 is TGTGCCAGCAGCCTTGGAAAGCGGGAGTTAGGTGAGCAGTTCTTC.

The chain has TRBV28 and TRBJ2-1, with D unclear. The CDR3 is 15 amino acids. Trimming took off 4 bases at V and 0 bases at J, with 10 bases between the two ends. CDR1 MDHEN and CDR2 SYDVKM come from the germline V gene. The CDR3 reads CASSSAGSSYNEQFF. For the CDR3, the DNA is TGTGCCAGCAGTTCAGCAGGTAGCTCCTACAATGAGCAGTTCTTC.

V gene TRBV2 combines with J gene TRBJ2-3; possibly TRBD2 for D (6 bases). V was shortened by 3 bases and J by 2 bases, with 9 bases between the two germline ends. CDR3 size: 14 residues. Germline values: CDR1 SNHLY, CDR2 FYNNEI. CDR3 loop: CASSEVAATDTQYF. The CDR3 coding sequence is TGTGCCAGCAGTGAGGTAGCGGCCACAGATACGCAGTATTTT.

This rearrangement joins TRBV11-2 to TRBJ1-3; TRBD1 is a possible D gene (6 bases). The CDR3 is 14 residues long. V lost 3 bases and J lost 3, with 9 bases in between. Germline loops: CDR1 SGHAT, CDR2 FQNNGV. The DNA for the CDR3 is TGTGCCAGCAGCTTGGGCAGGGGTGGAAACACCATATATTTT. As protein: CASSLGRGGNTIYF.

This sequence joins TRBV6-5 and TRBJ2-3; D is unclear. The CDR3 runs 14 residues. V dropped 8 bases and J dropped 3 bases, with 15 bases sitting between them. Germline assignment: CDR1 MNHEY and CDR2 SVGAGI. DNA of the CDR3: TGTGCCAGCCGCGATGGTCTCGGTACAGATACGCAGTATTTT. As protein: CASRDGLGTDTQYF.

This chain links TRBV4-1 with TRBJ1-3, with 8 bases aligning to TRBD1. The CDR3 consists of 16 residues. Germline CDR1 reads MGHRA; CDR2 reads YSYEKL. The junction had 9 bases not matched to a gene; V was cut back by 2 bases and J by 6 bases. The CDR3 here is CASSQLDRVSVNTIYF. The CDR3 DNA reads as TGCGCCAGCAGCCAACTGGACAGGGTTTCGGTAAACACCATATATTTT.

The chain carries TRBV7-9 and TRBJ2-2; D possibly corresponds to TRBD1 (5 bases). The CDR3 has 12 amino acids. Germline CDR1 reads SEHNR; CDR2 reads FQNEAQ (reference sequence). Trimming removed 3 bases from V and 7 bases from J, with 6 bases in between. The CDR3 region is CASSFQGGELFF. The CDR3 DNA follows: TGTGCCAGCAGCTTCCAGGGCGGGGAGCTGTTTTTT.

This chain links TRBV11-2 with TRBJ2-7, with 8 bases that match TRBD1. Germline CDR1 is SGHAT and CDR2 is FQNNGV. The CDR3 length is 12 residues. Germline trimming cut 4 bases from V and 6 bases from J; bases unmatched to any gene: 2. CDR3 sequence reads: CASSSDRGEQYV. In nucleotides, the CDR3 is TGTGCCAGCAGCTCAGACAGGGGCGAGCAGTACGTC.

The rearrangement uses TRBV5-6 and TRBJ2-5; D unclear. This CDR3 is 13 amino acids long. V lost 1 base to trimming and J lost 5 bases, with 9 bases between them. Germline values: CDR1 SGHDT, CDR2 YYEEEE. The CDR3 protein is CASSLRNGETQYF. CDR3 in DNA: TGTGCCAGCAGCTTGCGCAACGGGGAGACCCAGTACTTC.

The genes are TRBV4-3 and TRBJ2-3; weak D call: TRBD2 (5 bases). CDR3 size: 15 residues. Germline V gene sequence: CDR1 LGHNA, CDR2 YSLEER. The germline V and J ends were trimmed by 0 bases and 3 bases, with 10 bases remaining between them. CDR3 nucleotides: TGCGCCAGCAGCCAAGATCTGGGCGGGACAGATACGCAGTATTTT. Its translation: CASSQDLGGTDTQYF.

The chain joins TRBV10-3 to TRBJ2-2, with 7 bases identical to TRBD1. This CDR3 is built from 13 residues. The ends lost 4 bases at V and 6 bases at J; junction bases unmatched: 2. Germline values: CDR1 ENHRY, CDR2 SYGVKD. The CDR3 bases are TGTGCCATCAGTGGTCAGGGGGCCGGGGAGCTGTTTTTT. Its protein is CAISGQGAGELFF.

The chain recombines TRBV7-9 with TRBJ2-1; a weak D match, TRBD2 (6 bases). The CDR3 loop spans 15 amino acids. V dropped 5 bases and J dropped 0 bases, with 11 bases sitting between them. In germline, CDR1 is SEHNR, CDR2 FQNEAQ (reference sequence). In DNA form, the CDR3 reads TGTGCCAGCAGCCCCCGGGGGAGCTCCTACAATGAGCAGTTCTTC. Translation: CASSPRGSSYNEQFF.